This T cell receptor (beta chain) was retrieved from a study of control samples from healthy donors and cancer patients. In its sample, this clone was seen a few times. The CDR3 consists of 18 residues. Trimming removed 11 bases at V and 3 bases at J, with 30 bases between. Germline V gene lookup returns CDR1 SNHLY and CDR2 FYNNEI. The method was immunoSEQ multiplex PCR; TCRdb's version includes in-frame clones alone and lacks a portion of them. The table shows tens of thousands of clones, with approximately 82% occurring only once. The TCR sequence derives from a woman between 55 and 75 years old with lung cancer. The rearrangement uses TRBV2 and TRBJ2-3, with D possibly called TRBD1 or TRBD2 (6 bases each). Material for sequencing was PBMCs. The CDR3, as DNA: TGTGCCCTCAGGGGTCGACTAGTGGGGGGTCGAGGAACAGATACGCAGTATTTT. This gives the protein CALRGRLVGGRGTDTQYF.